Below, 27 T cell receptor beta chains from the same sample are listed, as sequenced in a study of CD8 T cell repertoires and HIV-1 epitope variants. The assay was immunoSEQ multiplex PCR, and TCRdb's table has in-frame clones only and misses some. The sample lists about 95,000 clones, 60% to 80% occurring once. The source material was uncultured baseline CD8+ T cells from peripheral blood mononuclear cells (PBMCs). These receptors were obtained from a male donor with HIV.

The rearrangement joins TRBV19 to TRBJ2-1; possible D gene TRBD1, 5 bases. CDR1 is LNHDA, CDR2 SQIVND, per germline (reference sequence). The CDR3 sequence is 13 residues long. Trimming pared 3 bases from V and 7 bases from J, leaving 10 bases between. The CDR3 sequence is CASSIGRVNEQFF. The CDR3 coding sequence is TGTGCCAGTAGTATCGGCAGGGTGAATGAGCAGTTCTTC.

The chain uses TRBV27 and TRBJ2-7, with a weak D call TRBD1 (6 bases). Germline lookup yields CDR1 MNHEY and CDR2 SMNVEV (reference sequence). This CDR3 contains 14 residues. V lost 4 bases to trimming and J lost 7 bases, with 17 bases between them. CDR3 protein: CASSSTGLVGEQYF. Written as DNA, the CDR3 is TGTGCCAGCAGTTCTACAGGGCTAGTAGGGGAGCAGTACTTC.

V is TRBV28 and J is TRBJ2-7; 12 bases agree with TRBD1. V dropped 6 bases and J dropped 5; count of bases not matched to a gene: 5. The CDR3 loop spans 14 amino acids. The germline CDR1 and CDR2 sequences are MDHEN and SYDVKM. The CDR3 reads CASSPGTGGNEQYF. CDR3 DNA: TGTGCCAGCAGCCCCGGGACAGGGGGCAACGAGCAGTACTTC.

This rearrangement joins TRBV27 to TRBJ1-2; possible D gene TRBD1, 5 bases. With 2 bases removed from V and 2 bases from J, the gap between germline ends came to 6 bases. The CDR3 extends over 13 amino acids. Per germline, CDR1 MNHEY and CDR2 SMNVEV (reference sequence). Written as DNA, the CDR3 is TGTGCCAGCAGTTTAAACAGGAACTATGGCTACACCTTC. Amino acid sequence: CASSLNRNYGYTF.

The chain links TRBV6-5 to TRBJ1-2; unclear D gene. The germline V gene encodes CDR1 MNHEY and CDR2 SVGAGI. CDR3 length: 15 residues. With 5 bases removed from V and 3 bases from J, the gap between germline ends came to 16 bases. DNA of the CDR3: TGTGCCAGCAGTCTTTTTGGTAGGTTCGACTATGGCTACACCTTC. This translates into CASSLFGRFDYGYTF.

The genes are TRBV19 and TRBJ2-5, with 8 bases matching TRBD1. Germline lookup yields CDR1 LNHDA and CDR2 SQIVND (reference sequence). The CDR3 covers 15 residues. Trimming at V came to 5 bases and at J to 5 bases, leaving 10 bases not matched to a gene. For the CDR3, the DNA is TGTGCCAGTAGTGGCGGACAGGGATTTTTGGAGACCCAGTACTTC. Protein product: CASSGGQGFLETQYF.

The rearrangement uses TRBV19 and TRBJ2-6; D not certain. From germline, CDR1 is LNHDA and CDR2 SQIVND (reference sequence). The CDR3 loop spans 17 amino acids. Trimming shortened V by 0 bases and J by 0 bases, and 9 bases separated the two germline ends. CDR3 protein: CASSIEVGPSGANVLTF. The DNA for the CDR3 is TGTGCCAGTAGTATAGAGGTAGGGCCCTCTGGGGCCAACGTCCTGACTTTC.

The sample holds a few counts of this clone. This sequence joins TRBV5-1 and TRBJ1-1, with D perhaps matching TRBD1 (6 bases). Germline V lookup: CDR1 SGHRS, CDR2 YFSETQ. This CDR3 is built from 16 residues. The germline V and J ends were trimmed by 1 base and 0 bases, with 13 bases remaining between them. Written as DNA, the CDR3 is TGCGCCAGCAGCTTGTACACAGGGAATATGAACACTGAAGCTTTCTTT. Translation: CASSLYTGNMNTEAFF.

The V gene is TRBV28, the J gene TRBJ1-3; possibly TRBD1 for D (5 bases). The CDR3 contains 14 residues. Germline CDR1 is MDHEN and CDR2 is SYDVKM. Trimming took 2 bases from V and 3 from J, leaving 8 bases between them. The CDR3 loop reads CASSLAGFGNTIYF. In DNA form, the CDR3 reads TGTGCCAGCAGTTTAGCAGGGTTTGGAAACACCATATATTTT.

This clone came up many times. The V gene is TRBV15, the J gene TRBJ2-7; D is unclear. Looked up from germline, CDR1 is LNHNV and CDR2 is YYDKDF (reference sequence). V was shortened by 0 bases and J by 6 bases, with 9 bases between the two germline ends. This CDR3 region has 13 residues. The CDR3 nucleotides read TGTGCCACCAGCAGAGATCCGAGTTCCGAGCAGTACTTC. Translating it yields CATSRDPSSEQYF.

The genes are TRBV28 and TRBJ1-1; D is undetermined. Trimming cost V 1 base and J 5 bases, with 14 bases left between them. Germline V gene data show CDR1 as MDHEN and CDR2 as SYDVKM. This CDR3 spans 15 amino acids. In DNA, the CDR3 is TGTGCCAGCAGTTTATTGATCGGGGAACGGACTGAAGCTTTCTTT. It codes for CASSLLIGERTEAFF.

This clone was recorded once. The V call is TRBV19, the J call TRBJ1-1; D gene ambiguous. The germline gives CDR1 LNHDA, CDR2 SQIVND (reference sequence). V dropped 0 bases and J dropped 5 bases, with 10 bases sitting between them. CDR3 length: 14 amino acids. CDR3 in amino acids: CASSIDLSGTEAFF. CDR3 nucleotides: TGTGCCAGTAGTATAGATCTATCTGGAACTGAAGCTTTCTTT.

J is TRBJ1-1 and V is TRBV28; D remains ambiguous. The CDR3 is 14 amino acids. Trimming took off 5 bases at V and 1 base at J, with 11 bases between the two ends. Per the germline V gene, CDR1 is MDHEN and CDR2 is SYDVKM. CDR3 region: CASSRYGANTEAFF. The DNA for the CDR3 is TGTGCCAGCAGTCGATACGGAGCGAACACTGAAGCTTTCTTT.

This clone occurred once. The chain links TRBV5-4 to TRBJ2-3, with TRBD1 matching over 7 bases. V was pared by 6 bases and J by 2 bases, with 15 bases of the junction left unmatched. Germline V gene lookup returns CDR1 SGHNT and CDR2 YYREEE (reference sequence). CDR3 length: 17 amino acids. The CDR3 sequence is CASNTEPGQSITDTQYF. CDR3 nucleotides: TGTGCCAGCAACACTGAGCCGGGACAGTCCATCACAGATACGCAGTATTTT.

The chain recombines TRBV6-5 with TRBJ1-4; a weak D match, TRBD1 (5 bases). The V gene's germline CDR1 is MNHEY and CDR2 SVGAGI. CDR3 length equals 13 residues. Trimming removed 5 bases from V and 8 bases from J, with 12 bases in between. Here the CDR3 DNA reads TGTGCCAGCAGTGGACAAAGGCACGAAAAACTGTTTTTT. Protein product: CASSGQRHEKLFF.

J is TRBJ1-1 and V is TRBV5-1; TRBD1 matches at 7 bases. CDR3 length: 14 amino acids. Germline assignment: CDR1 SGHRS and CDR2 YFSETQ. Trimming removed 3 bases from V and 0 bases from J; junction bases left unmatched: 2. The CDR3 DNA is TGCGCCAGCAGCTCGGGACAGTTGAACACTGAAGCTTTCTTT. Residues: CASSSGQLNTEAFF.

The rearrangement uses TRBV4-1 and TRBJ1-5, with D possibly TRBD1 on 6 matching bases. Deletions cut 4 bases from V and 0 bases from J, with 16 bases between. The CDR3 spans 17 residues. Germline-derived CDR1 and CDR2 are MGHRA and YSYEKL. The CDR3 spells CASSPEEGDYSNQPQHF. The CDR3 DNA follows: TGCGCCAGCAGCCCTGAGGAGGGGGATTATAGCAATCAGCCCCAGCATTTT.

The gene calls are TRBV5-4 and TRBJ2-7; no clear D. Germline CDR1 is SGHNT and CDR2 is YYREEE (reference sequence). The V end lost 0 bases, the J end lost 3 bases, and 13 bases lay between the germline ends. CDR3 length: 15 amino acids. The CDR3 nucleotides read TGTGCCAGCAGCTTGGCGTGGCCGTCCAACTACGAGCAGTACTTC. Translated: CASSLAWPSNYEQYF.

The CDR3 protein is CASSLASSNEQFF. The CDR3 nucleotides are TGTGCCAGCAGCTTAGCGAGTTCCAATGAGCAGTTCTTC. V and J are TRBV7-2 and TRBJ2-1; D unresolved. The CDR3 covers 13 residues. The germline V gene has CDR1 SGHTA and CDR2 FQGNSA. Trimming shortened V by 0 bases and J by 6 bases, and 6 bases separated the two germline ends. The complete variable domain, with remaining parts taken from reference TRBV7-2 and TRBJ2-1, reads GAGVSQSPSNKVTEKGKDVELRCDPISGHTALYWYRQSLGQGLEFLIYFQGNSAPDKSGLPSDRFSAERTGGSVSTLTIQRTQQEDSAVYLCASSLASSNEQFFGPGTRLTVL.

The rearrangement links TRBV4-3 to TRBJ2-3; the match to TRBD1 covers 8 bases. The CDR3 extends over 18 amino acids. Germline V lookup: CDR1 LGHNA, CDR2 YSLEER. The V and J ends lost 0 bases and 5 bases, in that order; junction bases with no gene match: 13. This chain's CDR3 is CASSQEHQGAGGIDTQYF. The CDR3 nucleotides are TGCGCCAGCAGCCAAGAACACCAGGGGGCCGGAGGGATAGATACGCAGTATTTT.

The rearrangement links TRBV28 to TRBJ1-1, with 12 positions matching TRBD1. V shed 2 bases and J 6 bases; nucleotides not matched to a gene: 4. CDR1 is MDHEN and CDR2 is SYDVKM in the germline V gene. The CDR3 contains 15 residues. The CDR3 loop is CASSLVGTGGSEAFF. CDR3 DNA sequence: TGTGCCAGCAGTTTAGTGGGGACAGGGGGCTCTGAAGCTTTCTTT.

The chain joins TRBV7-3 to TRBJ2-2; no reliable D call. Germline V gives CDR1 SGHTA, CDR2 FQGTGA. This CDR3 contains 14 residues. Trimming pared 3 bases from V and 1 base from J, leaving 6 bases between. CDR3 DNA sequence: TGTGCCAGCAGCTTTGGTCGGAACACCGGGGAGCTGTTTTTT. It codes for CASSFGRNTGELFF.

V gene TRBV2 combines with J gene TRBJ2-7, with D possibly matching TRBD2 (5 bases). Trimming shortened V by 2 bases and J by 11 bases, and 16 bases separated the two germline ends. The CDR3 consists of 13 residues. Germline values: CDR1 SNHLY, CDR2 FYNNEI. Here the CDR3 reads CASSENQVPAEYF. For the CDR3, the DNA is TGTGCCAGCAGTGAAAATCAGGTTCCAGCGGAGTACTTC.

This chain uses TRBV4-2 with TRBJ2-5, with TRBD2 identical over 16 bases. Germline V gene sequence: CDR1 LGHNA, CDR2 YNFKEQ. V lost 1 base to trimming and J lost 7 bases; unmatched junction nucleotides: 9. CDR3 length: 18 amino acids. Here the CDR3 DNA reads TGTGCCAGCAGCCAAGGTTTATTCGGGACTAGCGGGGGGGCGACCCAGTACTTC. Translation: CASSQGLFGTSGGATQYF.

This clone has more than one count but fewer than ten. The rearrangement joins TRBV27 to TRBJ2-1, with D unclear. Germline CDR1 and CDR2: MNHEY and SMNVEV (reference sequence). V lost 3 bases to trimming and J lost 1 base, with 22 bases between them. CDR3 length: 19 amino acids. Here the CDR3 reads CASSFRSAGPLGSYNEQFF. The CDR3 coding sequence is TGTGCCAGCAGTTTCCGATCCGCCGGGCCGTTGGGGTCCTACAATGAGCAGTTCTTC.

This clone was detected only once. The rearrangement uses TRBV10-1 and TRBJ1-3, with a tentative D call TRBD1 (6 bases). The germline gives CDR1 WNHNN, CDR2 SYGVQD (reference sequence). V shed 7 bases and J shed 0 bases, with 10 bases lying between them. CDR3 length equals 14 residues. The CDR3: CASTPDSSGNTIYF. The CDR3 DNA is TGCGCCAGCACTCCGGACAGCTCTGGAAACACCATATATTTT.

J is TRBJ2-3 and V is TRBV7-3, with D possibly being TRBD1 (5 bases). CDR3 size: 15 residues. V was clipped by 5 bases and J by 1 base, with 13 bases between them. Germline CDR1 and CDR2: SGHTA and FQGTGA. In DNA, the CDR3 is TGTGCCAGCAGCCAGGGTCCGAGAGGCACAGATACGCAGTATTTT. Amino acids: CASSQGPRGTDTQYF. The full variable domain, with the rest looked up from reference TRBV7-3 and TRBJ2-3, is GAGVSQTPSNKVTEKGKYVELRCDPISGHTALYWYRQSLGQGPEFLIYFQGTGAADDSGLPNDRFFAVRPEGSVSTLKIQRTERGDSAVYLCASSQGPRGTDTQYFGPGTRLTVL.